This T cell receptor (beta chain) was identified during a study of blood T cell repertoires in COVID-19. About the study: Acute and convalescent COVID-19 specimens originated in the United States, Italy and Spain. PBMCs, B-cell-depleted T cells, or T cells were the source of the cDNA or gDNA that made up the material.

In the original processing: From reference gene primer amplification, estimates of nucleated cell counts were derived. Assay used: immunoSEQ multiplex PCR; TCRdb lists only in-frame clones, some missing. The V and J calls and clone size come from that table; D and trimming were worked out from the DNA. The sample records around 87,000 clones, about 80% being singletons. Trimming removed 7 bases from V and 6 bases from J; junction bases left unmatched: 4. The CDR3 spans 13 residues. CDR1 and CDR2 from the germline V gene are MNHEY and SMNVEV (reference sequence). This clonotype was sampled from a human donor in a cohort sampled during active COVID-19. V and J are TRBV27 and TRBJ2-7, with 12 bases lining up with TRBD2. What was sequenced was peripheral blood. The CDR3 region is CASTILAGGEQYF. Here the CDR3 DNA reads TGTGCCAGCACCATACTAGCGGGAGGCGAGCAGTACTTC.